This section outlines one T cell receptor (beta chain) sequence together with its context. No antigen is known for it. No per-base quality is available; no much larger clone lies one base away. The sample belongs to a study of blood T cell repertoires in COVID-19 (dated by TCRdb to the early 2020s). Looking at the study overall: Samples from collaborators originated in the United States, Italy and Spain and spanned both the acute and convalescent phases of COVID-19. The prospective study material was composed of cDNA or gDNA derived from T cells, B-cell-depleted T cells, or PBMCs. The dataset comprised deeply sampled blood TCRbeta repertoires from subjects exposed to, actively infected with, or recovered from COVID-19. A freely available public database, intended as a resource for researchers studying the immune response to SARS-CoV-2, is where the repertoires were released. Samples came from the ongoing ImmuneRACE study (first 160 participants) plus 1,254 subjects from 6 global collaborators. The sample metadata nearly always contained a de-identified subject ID, COVID-19 status, age in years and sex. HLA class I and class II types, where available, came from metadata supplied by the sample provider rather than from assay-based typing. What the authors observed across the whole study: Clinical and demographic metadata were provided uncurated, with the amount varying by source and participant.

TCRbeta CDR3 regions were amplified from genomic DNA using the immunoSEQ Assay, a bias-controlled multiplex PCR. The authors' analysis ran thus. The number of nucleated cells in each sample was estimated from the amplification of reference gene primers within the assay. To quantify the absolute abundance of each unique TCRbeta CDR3 rearrangement, sequence reads were collapsed and filtered. For each sample, productive Simpson clonality was calculated as the square root of Simpson's diversity index over productive rearrangements. The table was pulled from immuneACCESS by TCRdb, which kept in-frame rearrangements only. Such tables lose some clones; where checked, under half of the loss comes from unresolved V genes, and the rest has no known cause. V, J and clone size are those of that table, while D and trimming were read from the DNA. This sample is represented by approximately 210,000 clones; around 84% of them were singletons. Clones ranked in the top ten supply around 20% of the sample.

Each collaborating institution followed its own protocols to collect whole blood in K2EDTA tubes. For TCRbeta analysis, collaborators shipped samples in one of three forms: frozen whole blood, isolated PBMCs, or DNA extracted from either of those sample types. This TCR was recovered from a human donor in a cohort sampled during active COVID-19. The sequenced sample was peripheral blood.

The DNA sequence reads TGTGCCAGTAGTGTCGAGTTAAACTCCAATGAGCAGTTCTTC. It is translated as CASSVELNSNEQFF. The V and J genes are TRBV19 and TRBJ2-1, with no D gene named confidently. CDR1 and CDR2 are read off the germline V gene (reference sequence) as LNHDA and SQIVND. The CDR3, cysteine through phenylalanine, is 14 amino acids long. The entry retains the CDR3 DNA only, 42 bases that are in frame from base 1. A distance of 14 bases separates the germline ends of V and J, which lose 5 bases and 6 bases respectively. When the CDR3 is completed using the reference TRBV19 and TRBJ2-1 genes on either side, the full variable domain is DGGITQSPKYLFRKEGQNVTLSCEQNLNHDAMYWYRQDPGQGLRLIYYSQIVNDFQKGDIAEGYSVSREKKESFPLTVTSAQKNPTAFYLCASSVELNSNEQFFGPGTRLTVL.